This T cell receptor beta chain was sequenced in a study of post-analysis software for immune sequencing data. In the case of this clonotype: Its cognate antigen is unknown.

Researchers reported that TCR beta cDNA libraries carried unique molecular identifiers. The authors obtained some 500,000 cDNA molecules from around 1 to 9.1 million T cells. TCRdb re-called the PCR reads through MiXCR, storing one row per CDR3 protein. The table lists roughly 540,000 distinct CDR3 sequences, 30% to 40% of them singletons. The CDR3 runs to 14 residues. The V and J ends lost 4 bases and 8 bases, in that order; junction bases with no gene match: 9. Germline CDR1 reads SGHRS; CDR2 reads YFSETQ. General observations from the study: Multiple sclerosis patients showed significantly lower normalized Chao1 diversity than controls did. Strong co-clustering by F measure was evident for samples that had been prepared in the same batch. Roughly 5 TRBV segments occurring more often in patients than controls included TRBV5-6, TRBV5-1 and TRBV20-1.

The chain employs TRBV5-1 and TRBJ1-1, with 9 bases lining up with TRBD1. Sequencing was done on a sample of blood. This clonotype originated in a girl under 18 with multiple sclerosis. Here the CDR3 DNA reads TGCGCCAGCAGCGGAAGCCGGGACAGGGTAGAAGCTTTCTTT. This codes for CASSGSRDRVEAFF.